This T cell receptor beta chain was captured by sequencing in a study of T cell responses to AZD1222 COVID-19 vaccine. Study results and limitations: Females outnumbered males among donors, who were mostly white British; clonal diversity was possibly underestimated. Repertoires were obtained solely post-peak T cell response.

Comments on this clone: Its antigen remains unidentified.

TCRdb keeps only in-frame clones here, not all; method: immunoSEQ multiplex PCR. Among about 150,000 clones, 93% were seen once, and the ten largest hold just over 5%. This CDR3 comprises 15 residues. V dropped 6 bases and J dropped 4 bases, with 17 bases sitting between them. Germline V gene data show CDR1 as MNHEY and CDR2 as SVGAGI. The sequence came from an adult in good health. The sample here was peripheral blood, taken on day 0 of AZD1222 vaccination. The chain carries TRBV6-5 and TRBJ2-3, with a weak D call TRBD2 (6 bases). CDR3 loop: CASSRGGGEADTQYF. The CDR3 DNA sequence: TGTGCCAGCAGCCGGGGAGGAGGAGAGGCAGATACGCAGTATTTT.